The clone carrying this T cell receptor (beta chain) appeared once. This entry comes from a study of shared clonotypes between healthy human individuals. Repertoires were generated with immunoSEQ multiplex PCR, while TCRdb's copy carries only in-frame clones and drops some. The sample lists 550,000 to 750,000 clones, just under 97% occurring once. Selected positively for CCR7 and CD45RO-negative, naive CD8 cells excluded terminally differentiated effector memory CD45RA+ cells. The donors, healthy adults who were HIV-negative, had experienced no recent acute infections or vaccinations. The ends were cut back, 2 bases at V and 7 bases at J, with 21 bases in the middle. This CDR3 contains 17 residues. Germline loops: CDR1 SGHTA, CDR2 FQGNSA.

This receptor was obtained from a young woman in good health. Sequencing used naive CD8+ T cells sorted from blood. The gene calls are TRBV7-2 and TRBJ2-1, with D tentatively TRBD2 (5 bases). The CDR3 DNA follows: TGTGCCAGCAGCTTAAATTCTAGGTTTATCGGGGTGAATGAGCAGTTCTTC. This sequence encodes CASSLNSRFIGVNEQFF.